The 15 T cell receptor beta chains reported below all come from one sample, sequenced in a study of technical replicates of blood from a handful of donors. The protocol was immunoSEQ multiplex PCR, while the TCRdb copy is restricted to in-frame clones and leaves out a portion. The sample carries tens of thousands of clones, about 95% recorded once. The sequenced material came from T cells isolated from PBMCs. Receptors were obtained from a human donor in good health.

Comment on this clone: Its ends do not fully match the called genes, so a read error is possible. The rearrangement joins TRBV28 to TRBJ2-7; TRBD2 might be the D (6 bases). Per germline, CDR1 MDHEN and CDR2 SYDVKM. CDR3 length: 11 amino acids. The CDR3 nucleotides read TGTACCAGCATGGGGGGAAACGAGCAGTACTTC. Protein sequence: CTSMGGNEQYF.

The rearrangement uses TRBV27 and TRBJ2-5; TRBD2 matches 11 bases. The CDR3 length is 15 residues. Germline V lookup: CDR1 MNHEY, CDR2 SMNVEV (reference sequence). V gave up 4 bases and J gave up 5 bases; unmatched junction bases: 6. As DNA, the CDR3 is TGTGCCAGCAGTTCACCTAGCGGGGGGTTGGAGACCCAGTACTTC. Protein sequence: CASSSPSGGLETQYF.

This clone was seen only once. The J gene is TRBJ1-5, the V gene TRBV29-1; TRBD1 matches at 7 bases. The CDR3 has 14 residues. Germline assignment: CDR1 SQVTM and CDR2 ANQGSEA. V was pared by 5 bases and J by 1 base, with 5 bases of the junction left unmatched. The CDR3 protein is CSVSTQGSNQPQHF. CDR3 DNA sequence: TGCAGCGTTTCCACACAGGGGAGCAATCAGCCCCAGCATTTT.

The rearrangement joins TRBV5-6 to TRBJ1-1, with D possibly being TRBD1 (6 bases). Trimming took off 4 bases at V and 3 bases at J, with 22 bases between the two ends. Germline CDR1 is SGHDT and CDR2 is YYEEEE. CDR3 length: 17 residues. The CDR3 DNA reads as TGTGCCAGCAGCCGGCCCCAGTGGTACAGGGAGTACACTGAAGCTTTCTTT. It translates to CASSRPQWYREYTEAFF.

In DNA, the CDR3 is TGTGCCAGCAGCCCCCACTCGGCAGGGAACACTGAAGCTTTCTTT. Translated, it gives CASSPHSAGNTEAFF. The chain joins TRBV7-8 to TRBJ1-1, with unresolved D. V gave up 5 bases and J gave up 1 base, with 14 bases separating them. Germline V gene data show CDR1 as SGHVS and CDR2 as FQNEAQ. CDR3 size: 15 residues.

This sequence joins TRBV5-4 and TRBJ1-6; 7 nucleotides line up with TRBD1. The length of the CDR3 is 15 residues. The V gene end was trimmed by 3 bases and the J gene end by 5 bases; junction bases not matched to a gene: 5. Germline V gene lookup returns CDR1 SGHNT and CDR2 YYREEE (reference sequence). The CDR3 loop reads CASSYATGNNSPLHF. As DNA, the CDR3 is TGTGCCAGCAGCTACGCGACAGGGAATAATTCACCCCTCCACTTT.

V and J are TRBV5-1 and TRBJ2-1, with 10 bases that match TRBD2. CDR3 length: 14 residues. V lost 5 bases, J lost 4 bases, and 3 bases stayed unmatched. The germline CDR1 and CDR2 sequences are SGHRS and YFSETQ. The DNA for the CDR3 is TGCGCCAGCAGGGGACTAGCGTCGTACAATGAGCAGTTCTTC. Translating gives CASRGLASYNEQFF.

The rearrangement links TRBV19 to TRBJ2-5; possible D gene TRBD1, 6 bases. The germline CDR1 and CDR2 sequences are LNHDA and SQIVND (reference sequence). This CDR3 contains 15 residues. Trimming took off 4 bases at V and 2 bases at J, with 14 bases between the two ends. The CDR3 here is CASSTLNRVQETQYF. The CDR3 DNA reads TGTGCCAGTAGTACCCTTAACAGGGTTCAAGAGACCCAGTACTTC.

The count of this clone is one. The chain employs TRBV28 and TRBJ2-3; D is uncertain. Germline V CDR1 and CDR2: MDHEN, SYDVKM. This CDR3 is built from 14 residues. Trimming removed 2 bases at V and 2 bases at J, with 8 bases between. CDR3 loop: CASSLAEDTDTQYF. The CDR3 DNA reads TGTGCCAGCAGTTTAGCGGAAGACACAGATACGCAGTATTTT.

The V call is TRBV21-1, the J call TRBJ1-2; the D call TRBD1 from the table was never checked on the DNA. TRBV21-1 is annotated as a pseudogene. The CDR3 runs 17 residues. The CDR3 loop is CASSKEKQDRVNGGYTF. The CDR3 DNA follows: TGTGCCAGCAGCAAAGAAAAACAAGACAGGGTAAACGGTGGCTACACCTTC.

This clone has just one count. This rearrangement joins TRBV4-2 to TRBJ1-3; D remains unclear. This CDR3 contains 14 residues. In germline, CDR1 is LGHNA, CDR2 YNFKEQ. Trimming left V 1 base short and J 3 bases short, with 7 bases between. CDR3 bases: TGTGCCAGCAGCCAAGTCGGAGATGGAAACACCATATATTTT. This gives the protein CASSQVGDGNTIYF.

This clone was picked up one time. The rearrangement joins TRBV6-5 to TRBJ2-5; 7 bases match TRBD1. The CDR3 totals 13 residues. V lost 6 bases, J lost 5 bases, and 6 bases stayed unmatched. Looked up from germline, CDR1 is MNHEY and CDR2 is SVGAGI. DNA for the CDR3: TGTGCCAGCAGCGACAGGGTAGGGGAGACCCAGTACTTC. Its translation is CASSDRVGETQYF.

The genes are TRBV13 and TRBJ2-3; D remains ambiguous. CDR3 length: 15 amino acids. The germline V gene has CDR1 PRHDT and CDR2 FYEKMQ (reference sequence). Between the trimmed V and J ends, which lost 3 bases and 2 bases, there was a span of 12 bases. CDR3 loop: CASSFSVKSTDTQYF. CDR3 DNA sequence: TGTGCCAGCAGCTTTTCCGTAAAATCCACAGATACGCAGTATTTT.

The chain couples TRBV9 to TRBJ2-7; 7 bases align to TRBD2. The trim removed 0 bases at V and 7 bases at J, leaving 10 bases unmatched. The germline CDR1 and CDR2 sequences are SGDLS and YYNGEE. This CDR3 is built from 15 residues. CDR3 coding DNA: TGTGCCAGCAGCGTAGGTCTAGCGGACACCTGGGAGCAGTACTTC. Amino acids: CASSVGLADTWEQYF.

The V gene is TRBV7-2, the J gene TRBJ1-6; D is unclear. Germline V gives CDR1 SGHTA, CDR2 FQGNSA. The V and J ends lost 1 base and 7 bases respectively, with 8 bases between them. The CDR3 spans 14 residues. The CDR3 nucleotides read TGTGCCAGCAGCTTAGTAGTCGGGAATTCACCCCTCCACTTT. Its protein product is CASSLVVGNSPLHF.